A selection of T cell receptor beta chains follows, all from one sample in a study of T-cell reconstitution after alpha-beta-depleted transplantation in children. Via MiXCR, TCRdb re-called the PCR reads, giving one row per CDR3 protein. The sample holds about 110,000 distinct CDR3 sequences, around 6.4% seen once. The sample in question was PBMCs, mostly from graft donor cells, obtained 360 days after TCRalphabeta/CD19-depleted stem cell transplant. The receptor source for this set is a male patient between 2 and 15 years old who had a stem cell transplant for acute lymphoblastic leukemia, so the T cells may come from the graft donor. The CDR3 runs from the conserved cysteine through the conserved F or W. The order of the fields is D gene, CDR3 length, V gene, clone size, J gene, CDR3 protein, CDR3 DNA. The D gene is left open where the match is weak. For some rows the clone size is stated as once, few or many, or as a class when expanded; others skip it.

-	15	TRBV28	-	TRBJ1-1	CASSLFPDVNTEAFF	TGTGCCAGCAGTTTATTTCCGGATGTGAACACTGAAGCTTTCTTT
TRBD2	15	TRBV6-6	few	TRBJ2-3	CASSSLAGEVDTQYF	TGTGCCAGCAGTTCTCTCGCGGGAGAGGTAGATACGCAGTATTTT
-	12	TRBV20-1	few	TRBJ2-7	CSALTGISEQYF	TGCAGTGCCCTTACAGGGATCAGCGAGCAGTACTTC
-	14	TRBV4-3	few	TRBJ1-2	CASSQDQGGYGYTF	TGCGCCAGCAGCCAAGATCAGGGAGGCTATGGCTACACCTTC
-	15	TRBV2	few	TRBJ2-3	CASSEEFRGTDTQYF	TGTGCCAGCAGTGAAGAGTTCCGCGGCACAGATACGCAGTATTTT
-	15	TRBV6-5	-	TRBJ1-5	CASSYLGASNQPQHF	TGTGCCAGCAGTTACCTGGGGGCTAGCAATCAGCCCCAGCATTTT
TRBD1	13	TRBV20-1	many	TRBJ2-7	CSADGTAKYEQYF	TGCAGTGCCGATGGGACAGCAAAATACGAGCAGTACTTC
-	12	TRBV7-2	many	TRBJ2-1	CASSLMGIRQFF	TGTGCCAGCAGCTTAATGGGAATTCGGCAGTTCTTC
TRBD2	17	TRBV7-8	many	TRBJ2-3	CASSRGGSGRRTDTQYF	TGTGCCAGCAGCCGGGGAGGGTCAGGGAGACGCACAGATACGCAGTATTTT
TRBD1	17	TRBV24-1	-	TRBJ2-5	CATSDWGDRGRRETQYF	TGTGCCACCAGTGATTGGGGGGACAGGGGAAGAAGAGAGACCCAGTACTTC
TRBD1	16	TRBV28	many	TRBJ2-7	CASSLRTGLFPYEQYF	TGTGCCAGCAGTTTACGGACAGGCCTTTTTCCCTACGAGCAGTACTTC
TRBD2	17	TRBV7-2	few	TRBJ2-7	CASSLRRGERHSYEQYF	TGTGCCAGCAGCTTACGGCGGGGGGAGCGGCATTCCTACGAGCAGTACTTC
-	16	TRBV4-3	many	TRBJ2-2	CASSQQGRPKVGELFF	TGCGCCAGCAGCCAACAGGGGCGTCCTAAAGTGGGGGAGCTGTTTTTT
-	16	TRBV27	few	TRBJ1-5	CASSSAPGISNQPQHF	TGTGCCAGCAGTTCGGCACCGGGAATTAGCAATCAGCCCCAGCATTTT
-	15	TRBV6-1	many	TRBJ2-7	CASSEERGRVNEQYF	TGTGCCAGCAGTGAAGAAAGGGGCAGGGTTAACGAGCAGTACTTC
TRBD2	16	TRBV15	many	TRBJ2-3	CATSRARTSGPDTQYF	TGTGCCACCAGCAGAGCGAGGACTAGCGGGCCAGATACGCAGTATTTT
TRBD2	17	TRBV7-2	few	TRBJ2-1	CASSLAWTSGRRNEQFF	TGTGCCAGCAGCTTAGCATGGACTAGCGGGAGGCGCAATGAGCAGTTCTTC
TRBD1	15	TRBV7-9	many	TRBJ2-3	CASSPRDRDTDTQYF	TGTGCCAGCAGCCCCCGGGACAGGGACACAGATACGCAGTATTTT
TRBD2	15	TRBV7-3	few	TRBJ2-3	CASSLVAGVSDTQYF	TGTGCCAGCAGCTTAGTGGCGGGAGTCTCAGATACGCAGTATTTT
-	12	TRBV4-2	-	TRBJ1-5	CASSQGLQPQHF	TGTGCCAGCAGCCAAGGGCTACAGCCCCAGCATTTT
-	18	TRBV11-2	few	TRBJ2-6	CASTHAFTPFSGANVLTF	TGTGCCAGCACCCACGCATTCACACCTTTCTCTGGGGCCAACGTCCTGACTTTC
-	14	TRBV10-3	many	TRBJ2-3	CAIRPGPGTDTQYF	TGTGCCATCAGACCGGGACCCGGCACAGATACGCAGTATTTT
-	14	TRBV6-1	-	TRBJ1-3	CASSETLPGNTIYF	TGTGCCAGCAGTGAAACCCTCCCAGGAAACACCATATATTTT
TRBD2	14	TRBV27	many	TRBJ2-1	CASSRGSGGNEQFF	TGTGCCAGCAGCAGGGGTAGCGGGGGCAATGAGCAGTTCTTC
-	13	TRBV6-2/TRBV6-3	-	TRBJ1-1	CATRGPLDTEAFF	TGTGCCACTCGGGGACCGCTTGACACTGAAGCTTTCTTT
TRBD2	15	TRBV24-1	many	TRBJ2-1	CATSEEGGPRNEQFF	TGTGCCACCAGTGAGGAGGGAGGGCCACGCAATGAGCAGTTCTTC
-	16	TRBV6-2/TRBV6-3	-	TRBJ2-2	CASSWLGVPNTGELFF	TGTGCCAGCAGTTGGTTGGGGGTCCCGAACACCGGGGAGCTGTTTTTT
TRBD1	15	TRBV28	many	TRBJ1-5	CASTQGGRFNQPQHF	TGTGCCAGCACCCAGGGGGGACGGTTCAATCAGCCCCAGCATTTT
-	14	TRBV20-1	many	TRBJ1-1	CSARDTPQVTEAFF	TGCAGTGCTAGAGACACGCCACAGGTAACTGAAGCTTTCTTT
-	15	TRBV4-3	few	TRBJ1-2	CASSPHASANYGYTF	TGCGCCAGCAGCCCCCACGCGTCTGCTAACTATGGCTACACCTTC
TRBD1	13	TRBV20-1	-	TRBJ2-5	CSARQGVKETQYF	TGCAGTGCTAGGCAGGGGGTCAAAGAGACCCAGTACTTC
-	12	TRBV13	many	TRBJ1-5	CASSLEGEPQHF	TGTGCCAGCAGCTTAGAGGGGGAGCCCCAGCATTTT
-	14	TRBV12-3/TRBV12-4	many	TRBJ2-7	CASRSGGPLYEQYF	TGTGCCAGCAGGTCTGGGGGGCCTCTCTACGAGCAGTACTTC
TRBD1	15	TRBV18	many	TRBJ1-1	CASSPGQGASTEAFF	TGTGCCAGCTCACCGGGACAGGGGGCAAGCACTGAAGCTTTCTTT
TRBD2	15	TRBV5-4	few	TRBJ2-3	CASSTSAGGTDTQYF	TGTGCCAGCAGCACATCAGCGGGAGGGACAGATACGCAGTATTTT
-	14	TRBV10-3	many	TRBJ2-7	CAISEKSWSEEQYF	TGTGCCATCAGTGAAAAAAGTTGGAGTGAGGAGCAGTACTTC
-	14	TRBV12-3/TRBV12-4	many	TRBJ1-1	CASSFRVGNTEAFF	TGTGCCAGCAGTTTCCGGGTGGGGAACACTGAAGCTTTCTTT
-	14	TRBV6-2/TRBV6-3	many	TRBJ2-3	CASSSAGLRDTQYF	TGTGCCAGCAGTTCTGCAGGCCTCCGCGATACGCAGTATTTT
-	16	TRBV28	-	TRBJ2-5	CASSLYLRDTQETQYF	TGTGCCAGCAGTTTATACCTCCGGGACACTCAAGAGACCCAGTACTTC
TRBD2	16	TRBV6-5	-	TRBJ2-2	CASSFYSGINTGELFF	TGTGCCAGCAGTTTCTATAGCGGGATAAACACCGGGGAGCTGTTTTTT
-	16	TRBV9	many	TRBJ1-3	CASSVVPGARGNTIYF	TGTGCCAGCAGCGTAGTCCCGGGGGCGCGAGGAAACACCATATATTTT
-	12	TRBV30	many	TRBJ2-1	CAWSSISNEQFF	TGTGCCTGGAGTTCGATCTCTAATGAGCAGTTCTTC
-	15	TRBV7-2	many	TRBJ1-3	CASSLGVQSGNTIYF	TGTGCCAGCAGCCTAGGGGTTCAGTCTGGAAACACCATATATTTT
TRBD1	16	TRBV6-5	many	TRBJ2-7	CASFPGTGDIPYEQYF	TGTGCCAGCTTCCCGGGGACAGGAGATATTCCCTACGAGCAGTACTTC
TRBD1	16	TRBV7-9	few	TRBJ2-3	CASSLGTGKIADTQYF	TGTGCCAGCAGCTTAGGGACAGGAAAGATTGCAGATACGCAGTATTTT
-	16	TRBV14	-	TRBJ2-2	CASSTGPSFLGGELFF	TGTGCCAGCAGCACCGGCCCATCCTTCTTGGGCGGGGAGCTGTTTTTT
-	17	TRBV9	few	TRBJ2-7	CASSPSGGGTSSYEQYF	TGTGCCAGCAGCCCCAGCGGAGGCGGGACAAGCTCCTACGAGCAGTACTTC
-	17	TRBV13	-	TRBJ2-3	CASSSEGQTGGTDTQYF	TGTGCCAGCAGCTCAGAGGGACAGACGGGGGGCACAGATACGCAGTATTTT
-	16	TRBV27	few	TRBJ2-6	CASGELGAGGANVLTF	TGTGCCAGCGGAGAGCTAGGGGCGGGTGGGGCCAACGTCCTGACTTTC
TRBD1	14	TRBV27	few	TRBJ2-7	CASSSGTGVHEQYF	TGTGCCAGCAGTTCCGGGACAGGGGTCCACGAGCAGTACTTC
-	14	TRBV3-1	many	TRBJ2-7	CASSQEALAYEQYF	TGTGCCAGCAGCCAAGAGGCTCTAGCCTACGAGCAGTACTTC
TRBD1	15	TRBV10-3	many	TRBJ1-4	CAIRSPGQGSEKLFF	TGTGCCATCAGATCCCCGGGACAGGGGAGTGAAAAACTGTTTTTT
-	14	TRBV4-3	many	TRBJ2-7	CASSQDLYTYEQYF	TGCGCCAGCAGCCAAGACCTATATACCTACGAGCAGTACTTC
-	13	TRBV9	many	TRBJ2-5	CASSVGYQETQYF	TGTGCCAGCAGCGTAGGGTACCAAGAGACCCAGTACTTC